The 17 T cell receptor beta chains in this list originate from one sample, sequenced in a study of cytomegalovirus exposure and HLA in healthy donors. Primers included in the PCR were 60 Vbeta and 13 Jbeta primers. Sequencing was performed with immunoSEQ multiplex PCR; in TCRdb, only in-frame clones are kept and a portion is missing. The table records some 85,000 clones, around 78% of them present only once. The sample was PBMCs. These receptors originate from a man aged 18-30 years in good health and CMV-seropositive.

The chain links TRBV9 to TRBJ1-5; a weak D match, TRBD1 (6 bases). The CDR3 is 13 residues long. Trimming stripped 3 bases from V and 6 bases from J, with 10 bases between. The germline CDR1 and CDR2 sequences are SGDLS and YYNGEE. CDR3 DNA sequence: TGTGCCAGCAGCGCAGTAGGGGGTCAGCCCCAGCATTTT. Its translation: CASSAVGGQPQHF.

The genes are TRBV6-5 and TRBJ1-2; no clear D gene. The V end was cut by 6 bases, the J end by 7 bases, with 9 bases between. This CDR3 is 11 amino acids long. The germline V gene encodes CDR1 MNHEY and CDR2 SVGAGI. The CDR3 here is CASSTAGGYTF. CDR3 nucleotides: TGTGCCAGCAGCACGGCGGGTGGCTACACCTTC.

The CDR3 bases are TGTGCCAGCAGTGCTCTACAGACCAATGAGCAGTTCTTC. Its translation: CASSALQTNEQFF. V is TRBV6-1 and J is TRBJ2-1, with D unresolved. The CDR3 spans 13 residues. Between the trimmed V and J ends, which lost 4 bases and 6 bases, there was a span of 10 bases. Germline CDR1 and CDR2: MNHNS and SASEGT.

This chain links TRBV5-1 with TRBJ1-2, with D possibly being TRBD1 (6 bases). This CDR3 contains 13 residues. Germline V gene data show CDR1 as SGHRS and CDR2 as YFSETQ. The germline V and J ends were trimmed by 4 bases and 6 bases, with 13 bases remaining between them. CDR3 sequence reads: CASSIRTDDGYTF. The CDR3 DNA follows: TGCGCCAGCAGCATTAGGACAGACGATGGCTACACCTTC.

The chain carries TRBV27 and TRBJ2-2, with 7 bases lining up with TRBD1. The length of the CDR3 is 14 residues. Germline V CDR1 and CDR2: MNHEY, SMNVEV (reference sequence). V lost 6 bases, J lost 2 bases, and 3 bases stayed unmatched. Here the CDR3 reads CASSRDSNTGELFF. DNA of the CDR3: TGTGCCAGCAGCCGGGACAGTAACACCGGGGAGCTGTTTTTT.

The J gene is TRBJ1-2, the V gene TRBV5-4; 8 bases match TRBD1. V dropped 4 bases and J dropped 4; count of bases not matched to a gene: 6. The CDR3 spans 14 residues. The V gene's germline CDR1 is SGHNT and CDR2 YYREEE (reference sequence). This CDR3 is CASSHRDRSYGYTF. CDR3 nucleotide sequence: TGTGCCAGCAGCCATAGGGACAGGAGCTATGGCTACACCTTC.

This chain links TRBV4-2 with TRBJ2-3; the D gene is possibly TRBD2 (6 bases). V gave up 1 base and J gave up 2 bases, with 19 bases separating them. Per the germline V gene, CDR1 is LGHNA and CDR2 is YNFKEQ. The CDR3 consists of 18 residues. In nucleotides, the CDR3 is TGTGCCAGCAGCCAAGCTGGGGTTAGCGGAGGGAACACAGATACGCAGTATTTT. Its translation: CASSQAGVSGGNTDTQYF.

The chain's CDR3 is CASSYSQSNQPQHF. For the CDR3, the DNA is TGTGCCAGCAGTTACTCCCAAAGCAATCAGCCCCAGCATTTT. The rearrangement links TRBV6-5 to TRBJ1-5; D unresolved. The V end was cut by 0 bases, the J end by 1 base, with 4 bases between. Germline values: CDR1 MNHEY, CDR2 SVGAGI. The CDR3 is 14 residues long.

Only one count was recorded for this clone. The chain couples TRBV4-1 to TRBJ2-7; 10 nucleotides match TRBD2. This CDR3 region has 16 residues. Germline assignment: CDR1 MGHRA and CDR2 YSYEKL. V gave up 1 base and J gave up 0 bases; unmatched junction bases: 3. CDR3 loop: CASSQGSSGSSYEQYF. CDR3 coding DNA: TGCGCCAGCAGCCAAGGGTCTAGCGGGAGCTCCTACGAGCAGTACTTC.

In this sample, this clone turned up a few times. The V call is TRBV6-5, the J call TRBJ2-7; 8 bases match TRBD1. Germline V gene lookup returns CDR1 MNHEY and CDR2 SVGAGI. The CDR3 length is 13 residues. Germline trimming cut 8 bases from V and 2 bases from J; bases unmatched to any gene: 5. CDR3 protein: CASSVRGPYEQYF. In DNA, the CDR3 is TGTGCCAGCTCAGTCAGGGGGCCCTACGAGCAGTACTTC.

The chain links TRBV10-2 to TRBJ2-3; no clear D gene. Trimming took 0 bases from V and 0 from J, leaving 4 bases between them. This CDR3 region has 14 residues. The germline CDR1 and CDR2 sequences are WSHSY and SAAADI. This CDR3 is CASSESSSTDTQYF. The CDR3 coding sequence is TGCGCCAGCAGTGAGTCGTCTAGCACAGATACGCAGTATTTT.

V and J are TRBV5-4 and TRBJ2-7; TRBD2 matches at 8 bases. This CDR3 is 15 amino acids long. Germline CDR1 reads SGHNT; CDR2 reads YYREEE (reference sequence). Germline trimming cut 0 bases from V and 5 bases from J; bases unmatched to any gene: 7. The CDR3 protein is CASSLESAGAHEQYF. The CDR3 region has the DNA TGTGCCAGCAGCTTGGAATCAGCGGGAGCCCACGAGCAGTACTTC.

This rearrangement joins TRBV5-1 to TRBJ2-7, with D tentatively TRBD1 (5 bases). CDR3 length: 15 residues. Germline loops: CDR1 SGHRS, CDR2 YFSETQ. V was pared by 2 bases and J by 6 bases, with 18 bases between. CDR3 DNA: TGCGCCAGCAGCTTCGTGCCAGGGAAGACGTCCGAGCAGTACTTC. Protein: CASSFVPGKTSEQYF.

This rearrangement joins TRBV4-2 to TRBJ2-7; D might be TRBD1 (6 bases). Trimming cost V 1 base and J 2 bases, with 12 bases left between them. This CDR3 contains 15 residues. CDR1 is LGHNA, CDR2 YNFKEQ, per germline. CDR3 in DNA: TGTGCCAGCAGCCAAGCCACAGGGTATCCCTACGAGCAGTACTTC. Translating it yields CASSQATGYPYEQYF.

This clone was seen only once. The CDR3 DNA reads TGTGCCAGCAGTTACTCACTGAGCGTGAACACTGAAGCTTTCTTT. Translating it yields CASSYSLSVNTEAFF. The chain joins TRBV6-5 to TRBJ1-1; D unresolved. V lost 0 bases, J lost 0 bases, and 8 bases lay in between. The CDR3 consists of 15 residues. Germline loops: CDR1 MNHEY, CDR2 SVGAGI.

V gene TRBV9 combines with J gene TRBJ1-4; D might be TRBD1 (6 bases). The CDR3 length is 14 residues. Germline assignment: CDR1 SGDLS and CDR2 YYNGEE. Trimming removed 4 bases from V and 4 bases from J, with 11 bases in between. The CDR3 coding sequence is TGTGCCAGCAGCCCCAGGGGTAATAATGAAAAACTGTTTTTT. Translated: CASSPRGNNEKLFF. Full variable domain (outside the CDR3, taken from reference TRBV9 and TRBJ1-4): DSGVTQTPKHLITATGQRVTLRCSPRSGDLSVYWYQQSLDQGLQFLIQYYNGEERAKGNILERFSAQQFPDLHSELNLSSLELGDSALYFCASSPRGNNEKLFFGSGTQLSVL.

Regarding this clone: Germline is not matched at one junction end, which may reflect a read error. The chain links TRBV7-7 to TRBJ2-1, with 7 nucleotides matching TRBD2. Germline CDR1 is SSHAT and CDR2 is FNYEAQ (reference sequence). CDR3 size: 15 residues. CDR3 residues: CASSRGLGDIDEQFF. CDR3 sequence (DNA): TGTGCTAGCAGCAGAGGACTAGGGGATATCGATGAGCAGTTCTTC.